The text below deals with one TCR beta chain. Its antigen is unidentified. These data come from a study of cytomegalovirus exposure and HLA in healthy donors. Trimming cost V 4 bases and J 10 bases; bases outside gene matches: 15. CDR3 length: 17 residues. The germline V gene has CDR1 PRHDT and CDR2 FYEKMQ (reference sequence). PCR involved 60 Vbeta and 13 Jbeta primers. Per the original methods: A follow-up analysis tallied some 80 million unique TCR beta chains, some 9.9 million shared. Sequenced by immunoSEQ multiplex PCR; TCRdb stores in-frame clones only, minus some. Clonal size and the V and J genes are those of that table, whereas D and trimming came from the DNA. This sample has roughly 200,000 clones, with about nine tenths found just once. Overall study results and limits: Later analysis placed DRB1 highest and HLA-C lowest in TCR association rates, which differed by HLA locus. Across all donors, roughly uniform sequencing depth was an assumption of the presence/absence analyses.

Sequenced sample: PBMCs. The source is a man aged 25-40 years in good health and CMV-seronegative. This sequence joins TRBV13 and TRBJ1-6, with 8 nucleotides matching TRBD1. The CDR3 DNA follows: TGTGCCAGCAGCTATGGGACAGGTACCCTTTCGGGGTCACCCCTCCACTTT. Its translation: CASSYGTGTLSGSPLHF.